This TCR beta chain appears in the sequencing data of a study of T cell responses to AZD1222 COVID-19 vaccine. Only in-frame clones appear in the TCRdb table, and some are missing; sequencing was by immunoSEQ multiplex PCR. Of over 85,000 clones in the sample, 70% to 85% are singletons; the top ten hold 13% to 15%. Study results and limitations: Distributed over spike, vaccine-associated CD4 TCRs predominated at 160-218 and 743-854. Possibly, clonal diversity was underestimated; donors were largely white British and included more females. There were repertoire samples only from the period after the peak T cell response. The study identified only a handful of AZD1222 recipients as seropositive at baseline.

This CDR3 spans 19 amino acids. V was pared by 0 bases and J by 1 base, with 14 bases of the junction left unmatched. Germline loops: CDR1 KGHDR, CDR2 SFDVKD. In regard to this clone: The antigen is not known.

The TCR sequence derives from an adult who received the AZD1222 COVID-19 vaccine. Sequenced here: peripheral blood, sampled 28 days after the second AZD1222 dose. The rearrangement links TRBV24-1 to TRBJ2-7; 7 nucleotides agree with TRBD2. CDR3 sequence: CATSDLQRRECINSYEQYF. The CDR3 DNA follows: TGTGCCACCAGTGATTTGCAAAGGCGGGAGTGCATAAATTCCTACGAGCAGTACTTC.